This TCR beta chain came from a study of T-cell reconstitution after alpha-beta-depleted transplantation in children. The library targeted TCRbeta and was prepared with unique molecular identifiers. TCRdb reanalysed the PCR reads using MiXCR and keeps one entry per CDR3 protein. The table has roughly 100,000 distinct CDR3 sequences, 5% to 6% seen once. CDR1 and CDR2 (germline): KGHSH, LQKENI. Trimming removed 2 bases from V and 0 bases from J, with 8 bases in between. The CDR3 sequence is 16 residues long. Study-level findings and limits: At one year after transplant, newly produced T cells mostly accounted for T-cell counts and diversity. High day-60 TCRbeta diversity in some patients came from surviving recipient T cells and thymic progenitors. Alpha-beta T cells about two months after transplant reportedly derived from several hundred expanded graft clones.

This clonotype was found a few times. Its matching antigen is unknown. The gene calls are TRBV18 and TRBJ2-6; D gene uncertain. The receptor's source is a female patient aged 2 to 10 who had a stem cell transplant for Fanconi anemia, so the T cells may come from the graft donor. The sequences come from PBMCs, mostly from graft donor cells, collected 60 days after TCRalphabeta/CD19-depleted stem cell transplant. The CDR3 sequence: CASSPSQSSGANVLTF. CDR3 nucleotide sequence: TGTGCCAGCTCACCATCGCAGTCCTCTGGGGCCAACGTCCTGACTTTC.